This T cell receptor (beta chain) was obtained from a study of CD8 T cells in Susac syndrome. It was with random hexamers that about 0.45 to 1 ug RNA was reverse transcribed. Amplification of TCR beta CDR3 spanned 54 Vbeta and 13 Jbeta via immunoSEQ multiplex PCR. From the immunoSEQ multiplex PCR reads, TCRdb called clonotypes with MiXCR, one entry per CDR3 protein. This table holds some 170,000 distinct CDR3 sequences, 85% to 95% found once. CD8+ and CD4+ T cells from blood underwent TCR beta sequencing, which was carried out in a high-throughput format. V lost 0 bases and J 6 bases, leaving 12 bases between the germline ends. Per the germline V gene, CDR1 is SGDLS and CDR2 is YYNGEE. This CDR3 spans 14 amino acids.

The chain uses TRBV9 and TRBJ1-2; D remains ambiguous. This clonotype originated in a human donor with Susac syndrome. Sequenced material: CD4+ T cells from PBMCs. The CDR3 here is CASSVDPGSHGYTF. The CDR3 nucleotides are TGTGCCAGCAGCGTAGATCCGGGTTCGCATGGCTACACCTTC.